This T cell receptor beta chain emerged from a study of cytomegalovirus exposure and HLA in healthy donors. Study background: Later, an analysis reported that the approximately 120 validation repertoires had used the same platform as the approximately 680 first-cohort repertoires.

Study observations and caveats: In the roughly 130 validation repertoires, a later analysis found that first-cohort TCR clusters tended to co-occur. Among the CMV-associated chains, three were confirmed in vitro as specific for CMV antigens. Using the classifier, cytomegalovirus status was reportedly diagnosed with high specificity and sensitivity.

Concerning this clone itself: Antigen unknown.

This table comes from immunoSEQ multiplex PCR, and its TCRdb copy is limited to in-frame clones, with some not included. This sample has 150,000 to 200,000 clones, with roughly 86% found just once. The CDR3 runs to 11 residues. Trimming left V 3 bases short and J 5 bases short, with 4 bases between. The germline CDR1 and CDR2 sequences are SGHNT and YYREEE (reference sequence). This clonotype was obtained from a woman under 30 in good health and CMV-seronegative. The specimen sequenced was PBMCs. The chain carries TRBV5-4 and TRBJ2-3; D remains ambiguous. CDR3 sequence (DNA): TGTGCCAGCAGCTGGAGAGATACGCAGTATTTT. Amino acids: CASSWRDTQYF. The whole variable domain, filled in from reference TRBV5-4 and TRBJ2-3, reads ETGVTQSPTHLIKTRGQQVTLRCSSQSGHNTVSWYQQALGQGPQFIFQYYREEENGRGNFPPRFSGLQFPNYSSELNVNALELDDSALYLCASSWRDTQYFGPGTRLTVL.